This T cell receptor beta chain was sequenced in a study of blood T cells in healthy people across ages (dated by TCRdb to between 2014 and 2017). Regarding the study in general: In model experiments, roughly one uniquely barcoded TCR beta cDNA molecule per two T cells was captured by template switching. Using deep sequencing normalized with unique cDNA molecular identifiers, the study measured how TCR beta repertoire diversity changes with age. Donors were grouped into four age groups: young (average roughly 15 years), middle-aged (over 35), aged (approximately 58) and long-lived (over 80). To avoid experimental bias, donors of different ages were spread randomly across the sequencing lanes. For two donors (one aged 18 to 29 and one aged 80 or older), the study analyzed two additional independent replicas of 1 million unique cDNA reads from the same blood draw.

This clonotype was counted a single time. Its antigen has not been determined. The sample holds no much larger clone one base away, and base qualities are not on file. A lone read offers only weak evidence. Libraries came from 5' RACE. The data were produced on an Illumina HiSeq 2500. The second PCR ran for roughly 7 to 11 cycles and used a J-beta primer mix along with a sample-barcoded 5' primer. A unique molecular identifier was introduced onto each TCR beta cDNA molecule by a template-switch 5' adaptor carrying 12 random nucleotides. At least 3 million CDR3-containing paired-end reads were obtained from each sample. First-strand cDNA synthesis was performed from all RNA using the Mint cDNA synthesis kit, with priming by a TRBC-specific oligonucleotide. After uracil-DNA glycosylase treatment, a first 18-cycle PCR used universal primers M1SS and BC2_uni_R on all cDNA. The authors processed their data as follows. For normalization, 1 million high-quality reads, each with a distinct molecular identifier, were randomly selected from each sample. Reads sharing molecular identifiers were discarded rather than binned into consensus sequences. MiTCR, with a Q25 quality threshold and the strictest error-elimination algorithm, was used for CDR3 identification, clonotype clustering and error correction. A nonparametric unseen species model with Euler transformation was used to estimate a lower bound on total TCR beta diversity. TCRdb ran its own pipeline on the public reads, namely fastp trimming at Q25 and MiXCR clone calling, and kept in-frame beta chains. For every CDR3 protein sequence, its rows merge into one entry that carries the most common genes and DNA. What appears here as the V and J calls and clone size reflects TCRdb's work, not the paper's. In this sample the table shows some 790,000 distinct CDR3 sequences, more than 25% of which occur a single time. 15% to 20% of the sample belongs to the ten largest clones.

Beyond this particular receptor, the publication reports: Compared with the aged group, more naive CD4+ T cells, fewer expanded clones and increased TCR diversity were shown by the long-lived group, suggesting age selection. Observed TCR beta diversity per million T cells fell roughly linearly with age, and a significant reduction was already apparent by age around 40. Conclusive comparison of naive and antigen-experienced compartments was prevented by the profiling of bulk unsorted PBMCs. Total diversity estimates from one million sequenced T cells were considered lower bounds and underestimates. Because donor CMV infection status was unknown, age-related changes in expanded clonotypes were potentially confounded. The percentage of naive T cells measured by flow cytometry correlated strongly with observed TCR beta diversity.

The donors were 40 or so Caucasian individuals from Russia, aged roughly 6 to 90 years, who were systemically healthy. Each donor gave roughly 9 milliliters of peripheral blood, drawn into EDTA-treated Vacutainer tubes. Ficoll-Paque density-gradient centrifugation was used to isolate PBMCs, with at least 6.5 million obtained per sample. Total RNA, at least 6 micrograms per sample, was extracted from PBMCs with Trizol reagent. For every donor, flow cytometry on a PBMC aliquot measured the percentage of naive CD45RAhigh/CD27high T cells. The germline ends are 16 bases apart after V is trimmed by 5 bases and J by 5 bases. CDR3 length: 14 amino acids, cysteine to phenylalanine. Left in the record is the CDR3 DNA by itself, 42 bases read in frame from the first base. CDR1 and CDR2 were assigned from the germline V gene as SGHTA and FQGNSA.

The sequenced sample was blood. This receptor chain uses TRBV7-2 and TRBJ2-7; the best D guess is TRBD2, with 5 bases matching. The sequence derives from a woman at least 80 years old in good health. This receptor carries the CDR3 CASSLPARGDEQYF. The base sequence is TGTGCCAGCAGCCTTCCCGCCCGGGGAGACGAGCAGTACTTC.